Following are 9 T cell receptor beta chains from one sample sequenced in a study of T-cell memory formation after mild COVID-19 (dated by TCRdb to the early 2020s). Library construction relied on 5' RACE. TCRdb lists the instrument as Illumina NovaSeq 6000. Using fastp at Q25 and MiXCR, TCRdb reprocessed the public reads and kept productive beta chains. All rows with the same CDR3 protein become a single entry with the most common DNA and genes. This sample has some 300,000 distinct CDR3 sequences in its table, and roughly a fifth of those were observed once. The ten largest clones represent over 20% of the sample. The specimen was PBMCs or a T cell subset sorted from them (not recorded which). The receptors come from a man younger than 35 who had mild COVID-19 (a few samples of this study predate the infection). The sample titles of this study are shuffled in the database, so cell type and time point are left out; the donor was told from shared clones.

The chain couples TRBV2 to TRBJ2-3; 8 bases map to TRBD2. The V and J ends lost 3 bases and 5 bases, in that order; junction bases with no gene match: 4. This CDR3 contains 14 residues. Germline CDR1 and CDR2: SNHLY and FYNNEI. CDR3 amino acids: CASSERGVEDTQYF. Written as DNA, the CDR3 is TGTGCCAGCAGTGAGCGGGGGGTAGAAGATACGCAGTATTTT.

This chain uses TRBV4-3 with TRBJ1-2; 7 nucleotides align to TRBD1. CDR3 length: 13 residues. V was pared by 0 bases and J by 10 bases, with 5 bases of the junction left unmatched. Germline CDR1 and CDR2: LGHNA and YSLEER. The CDR3 DNA reads TGCGCCAGCAGCCAAGAGGCAGGGGGAGACTACACCTTC. This sequence encodes CASSQEAGGDYTF.

This clonotype was counted between two and nine times. The V call is TRBV7-9, the J call TRBJ1-1, with 7 bases identical to TRBD1. Germline CDR1 is SEHNR and CDR2 is FQNEAQ (reference sequence). This CDR3 comprises 13 residues. J was trimmed by 8 bases and V by 1 base; bases with no gene match: 4. CDR3 DNA sequence: TGTGCCAGCAGCTTAGGGGGACAGAACGAAGCTTTCTTT. Translated, it gives CASSLGGQNEAFF.

This clonotype has only one observation. The CDR3 reads CASSPRQGINIQYF. In nucleotides, the CDR3 is TGTGCCAGCAGCCCCCGACAGGGTATCAACATTCAGTACTTC. This rearrangement joins TRBV7-9 to TRBJ2-4; 7 bases map to TRBD1. The CDR3 is made up of 14 amino acids. V shed 5 bases, J shed 7 bases, and the junction held 8 bases outside the gene matches. Germline CDR1 and CDR2: SEHNR and FQNEAQ (reference sequence). The whole variable domain, remainder taken from reference TRBV7-9 and TRBJ2-4, is DTGVSQNPRHKITKRGQNVTFRCDPISEHNRLYWYRQTLGQGPEFLTYFQNEAQLEKSRLLSDRFSAERPKGSFSTLEIQRTEQGDSAMYLCASSPRQGINIQYFGAGTRLSVL.

This clonotype was seen a few times. The chain links TRBV4-3 to TRBJ2-1, with a tentative D call TRBD2 (6 bases). Germline CDR1 is LGHNA and CDR2 is YSLEER. CDR3 size: 17 residues. V was trimmed by 0 bases and J by 4 bases, leaving 16 bases between them. The CDR3, as DNA: TGCGCCAGCAGCCAAGACCCATGGGCGGGGCCTTACAATGAGCAGTTCTTC. Its translation: CASSQDPWAGPYNEQFF.

This clonotype was counted only a few times. This chain links TRBV29-1 with TRBJ2-1, with TRBD1 matching 8 bases. J gave up 6 bases and V 4 bases, and 11 bases lay outside the gene matches. The CDR3 loop spans 15 amino acids. CDR1 is SQVTM and CDR2 is ANQGSEA in the germline V gene. The CDR3 here is CSVGSDRVVVNEQFF. CDR3 DNA sequence: TGCAGCGTTGGGTCGGACAGGGTCGTAGTCAATGAGCAGTTCTTC.

The CDR3 DNA reads TGTGCCAGCAGCCCCCGTTATCACCCGATCCGGGACAGGGGGCTGAGGAACACTGAAGCTTTCTTT. This gives the protein CASSPRYHPIRDRGLRNTEAFF. This sequence joins TRBV9 and TRBJ1-1; 12 bases map to TRBD1. Germline-derived CDR1 and CDR2 are SGDLS and YYNGEE. The CDR3 loop spans 22 amino acids. The ends lost 4 bases at V and 1 base at J; junction bases unmatched: 23.

The V gene is TRBV3-1, the J gene TRBJ1-3; D gene ambiguous. The V and J ends lost 0 bases and 3 bases respectively, with 9 bases between them. CDR1 is LGHDT and CDR2 is YNNKEL in the germline V gene (reference sequence). The CDR3 has 15 amino acids. In DNA form, the CDR3 reads TGTGCCAGCAGCCAAGACACCTCCTTTGGAAACACCATATATTTT. It is translated as CASSQDTSFGNTIYF.

Only a few counts were recorded for this clonotype. CDR3 amino acids: CASSPTGSVLVEQYV. The DNA of the CDR3 is TGTGCCAGCAGTCCGACGGGGTCCGTCTTGGTCGAGCAGTACGTC. This chain joins TRBV12-3 or TRBV12-4 and TRBJ2-7; D is possibly TRBD2 (5 bases). V lost 5 bases and J lost 6, with 20 bases in between. CDR3 length equals 15 residues.